This TCR beta chain derives from a study of CD8 T cells in Susac syndrome. V shed 5 bases and J shed 6 bases, with 10 bases lying between them. Germline V gene sequence: CDR1 SGHTA, CDR2 FQGTGA. CDR3 size: 12 residues. RNA, at about 0.45 to 1 ug, was reverse transcribed with random hexamers. Via MiXCR, TCRdb re-called the immunoSEQ multiplex PCR reads, giving one row per CDR3 protein. This sample has about 120,000 distinct CDR3 sequences; approximately 90% occur once, and the top ten carry over 0.1%. The rearrangement joins TRBV7-3 to TRBJ1-2; D is unresolved. The sequence was obtained from a human donor in good health. The sequenced sample was CD8+ T cells from PBMCs. The CDR3 is CASSLLVDGYTF. The CDR3 bases are TGTGCCAGCAGCCTTTTAGTGGATGGCTACACCTTC.